These 5 T cell receptor beta chains share one sample of origin, sequenced in a study of cytomegalovirus exposure and HLA in healthy donors. The study ran its PCR with 60 Vbeta and 13 Jbeta primers. The assay was immunoSEQ multiplex PCR, and TCRdb's table has in-frame clones only and misses some. The sample consists of roughly 130,000 clones, 78% of them appearing once. Input material: PBMCs. These receptors were obtained from a woman between 40 and 55 years old in good health and CMV-seronegative.

The rearrangement joins TRBV28 to TRBJ2-5; 12 bases fit TRBD1. Near its end, the DNA agrees better with TRBJ2-7, so the J call may be wrong. The CDR3 totals 18 residues. Germline CDR1 MDHEN, CDR2 SYDVKM. This CDR3 reads CASSAGTGGPGSSYEQYF. In DNA form, the CDR3 reads TGTGCCAGCAGTGCCGGGACAGGGGGCCCCGGAAGCTCCTACGAGCAGTACTTC.

The chain is built from TRBV11-2 and TRBJ2-1; D not resolved. Trimming cost V 5 bases and J 9 bases, with 8 bases left between them. This CDR3 region has 11 residues. The germline gives CDR1 SGHAT, CDR2 FQNNGV. The CDR3: CASSTDAEQFF. The CDR3 DNA reads TGTGCCAGCAGCACAGACGCTGAGCAGTTCTTC. Full variable domain (outside the CDR3, taken from reference TRBV11-2 and TRBJ2-1): EAGVAQSPRYKIIEKRQSVAFWCNPISGHATLYWYQQILGQGPKLLIQFQNNGVVDDSQLPKDRFSAERLKGVDSTLKIQPAKLEDSAVYLCASSTDAEQFFGPGTRLTVL.

V usage is TRBV6-5 and J usage is TRBJ1-2; 10 bases match TRBD1. Germline CDR1 and CDR2: MNHEY and SVGAGI. The CDR3 contains 14 residues. V shed 6 bases, J shed 4 bases, and the junction held 5 bases outside the gene matches. For the CDR3, the DNA is TGTGCCAGCAGGCCGACAGGGGGCGGCTATGGCTACACCTTC. Translated: CASRPTGGGYGYTF.

The chain employs TRBV7-3 and TRBJ2-5, with 8 bases aligning to TRBD2. J gave up 5 bases and V 2 bases, and 1 base lay outside the gene matches. Germline V CDR1 and CDR2: SGHTA, FQGTGA. The CDR3 runs 13 residues. The CDR3 reads CASSLSSGETQYF. Here the CDR3 DNA reads TGTGCCAGCAGCTTATCTAGCGGGGAGACCCAGTACTTC.

This chain connects TRBV5-1 to TRBJ2-5, with 10 positions matching TRBD2. The CDR3 contains 15 residues. The germline V gene has CDR1 SGHRS and CDR2 YFSETQ. With V trimmed by 3 bases and J by 2 bases, 4 bases remained unmatched. CDR3 amino acids: CASSSQTSGQETQYF. Written as DNA, the CDR3 is TGCGCCAGCAGCTCCCAGACTAGCGGGCAAGAGACCCAGTACTTC.